This T cell receptor beta chain was sequenced during a study of T cell responses to AZD1222 COVID-19 vaccine. The CDR3 covers 14 residues. V lost 2 bases and J 3 bases, leaving 8 bases between the germline ends. CDR1 is LNHDA and CDR2 is SQIVND in the germline V gene (reference sequence). Measured with immunoSEQ multiplex PCR; TCRdb has only the in-frame clones, and not every one. The table lists approximately 220,000 clones, 90% to 95% of them singletons. Study-wide results and limits: Compared with day 0, the breadth and depth of the Spike-specific TCR repertoire rose significantly after two doses of AZD1222. Most donors were white British, females outnumbered males, and clonal diversity was possibly underestimated. Only a handful of AZD1222 recipients, several in all, had baseline seropositivity.

This clone has a handful of counts. The antigen is undetermined. This material consisted of peripheral blood, taken on day 0 of MenACWY control vaccination. This TCR came from an adult in good health. The chain couples TRBV19 to TRBJ1-5, with D possibly TRBD1 on 6 matching bases. The CDR3 DNA sequence: TGTGCCAGTAGTATACCAGGGGCCAATCAGCCCCAGCATTTT. This gives the protein CASSIPGANQPQHF. Full variable domain (missing parts from reference TRBV19 and TRBJ1-5): DGGITQSPKYLFRKEGQNVTLSCEQNLNHDAMYWYRQDPGQGLRLIYYSQIVNDFQKGDIAEGYSVSREKKESFPLTVTSAQKNPTAFYLCASSIPGANQPQHFGDGTRLSIL.